This T cell receptor beta chain came from a study of blood T cell repertoires in COVID-19. Across the study: From T cells, B-cell-depleted T cells, or PBMCs came the material, which was cDNA or gDNA.

CDR1 is MNHEY and CDR2 is SMNVEV in the germline V gene (reference sequence). The CDR3 consists of 13 residues. The J segment lost 5 bases and the V segment lost 8 bases, leaving 6 bases of the junction unmatched. Per the original methods: Reference gene primer amplification gave estimated nucleated cell counts. Sequenced by immunoSEQ multiplex PCR; TCRdb stores in-frame clones only, minus some. V and J calls and clone size are as listed in that table; D and trimming were resolved from the DNA. This table holds roughly 380,000 clones, about 90% found once. Those who participated ranged in age from about 18 to 89 years and resided in 24 US areas. A PCR-confirmed or clinician-diagnosed COVID-19 case had contacted exposed participants within 2 weeks of entry.

This TCR derives from a woman in her 30s who had been exposed to COVID-19. The specimen was PBMCs or T cells enriched from blood (not recorded which). V and J are TRBV27 and TRBJ1-2, with 9 bases that match TRBD1. The CDR3 bases are TGTGCCAGCCGCCGGGGACAGGGTTATGGCTACACCTTC. Encoded protein: CASRRGQGYGYTF.